The clone carrying this T cell receptor beta chain was recorded many times. Its target is not known. This specimen belongs to a study of T cells after yellow fever vaccination. Findings and limits, study-wide: It was a small share of clonotypes that appeared in both CD4 and CD8 compartments. It was the secondary response that reached its peak faster, day 5 versus 15, but it was weaker. Post-booster reappearance was seen for most primary-vaccination clones (about 96% CD4, 75% to 90% CD8).

They built TCR cDNA with 5'RACE template switching, a step that put in a universal primer site and UMIs. In TCRdb, the 5' RACE reads were re-called with MiXCR into one record per CDR3 protein. The repertoire has about 130,000 distinct CDR3 sequences, 6.6% of them found once; the top ten carry under 0.7%. Sample: CD4+ T cells sorted from PBMCs, taken 10 days after the yellow fever booster vaccination. This clonotype was sampled from a man aged 25-40 years who received the YFV17D yellow fever vaccine.

The DNA for the CDR3 is TGTGCCAGCAGCTTCGCTAGGAGGGAGACCCAGTACTTC. The encoded protein is CASSFARRETQYF. The chain employs TRBV27 and TRBJ2-5, with a possible D match to TRBD2 (5 bases). Trimming cost V 6 bases and J 5 bases, with 13 bases left between them. Germline-derived CDR1 and CDR2 are MNHEY and SMNVEV (reference sequence). The CDR3 runs to 13 residues.